Presented here are 25 T cell receptor beta chains from one specimen sequenced in a study of shared clonotypes between healthy human individuals. The repertoire was sequenced with immunoSEQ multiplex PCR; TCRdb's copy has only in-frame clones and lacks some. The sample holds some 2,000,000 clones; around 95% are singletons and the top ten take about 0.13%. The source material was naive CD4+ T cells sorted from blood. The sample's subset: CD45RA+ positively selected. Receptors were obtained from a young man in good health.

The rearrangement joins TRBV23-1 to TRBJ2-2; 8 positions match TRBD1. TRBV23-1 is designated an ORF whose function remains uncertain. V lost 4 bases and J lost 6; bases outside the gene matches: 13. This CDR3 is 17 amino acids long. DNA for the CDR3: TGCGCCAGCAGTCCGGGACAGGAAACAAGGCGCGCCGGGGAGCTGTTTTTT. As protein: CASSPGQETRRAGELFF.

CDR3 coding DNA: TGTGCCAGCAGCTCCCAGAGGGGGTATGGCTACACCTTC. It yields the protein CASSSQRGYGYTF. V and J are TRBV28 and TRBJ1-2; possible D gene TRBD1, 6 bases. CDR1 and CDR2 from the germline V gene are MDHEN and SYDVKM. The V end lost 6 bases, the J end lost 5 bases, and 13 bases lay between the germline ends. The CDR3 totals 13 residues.

This sequence joins TRBV5-1 and TRBJ2-5; 7 bases fit TRBD2. The CDR3 spans 16 residues. Looked up from germline, CDR1 is SGHRS and CDR2 is YFSETQ. J was trimmed by 4 bases and V by 2 bases; bases with no gene match: 11. CDR3 protein: CASSFVGKRGGETQYF. In nucleotides, the CDR3 is TGCGCCAGCAGCTTCGTTGGGAAGCGGGGCGGAGAGACCCAGTACTTC.

The V call is TRBV5-1, the J call TRBJ2-3; D is possibly TRBD2 (7 bases). CDR1 SGHRS and CDR2 YFSETQ come from the germline V gene. The CDR3 covers 17 residues. The V gene lost 3 bases and the J gene lost 4 bases, with 21 bases spanning the gap. CDR3 nucleotides: TGCGCCAGCAGCTGGGGGGCCGTGACTAGCCACTCAGATACGCAGTATTTT. Its translation: CASSWGAVTSHSDTQYF.

The chain combines TRBV6-5 with TRBJ1-6; 7 bases are a match to TRBD1. The CDR3 covers 14 residues. CDR1 and CDR2 (germline): MNHEY, SVGAGI. The trim removed 6 bases at V and 7 bases at J, leaving 6 bases unmatched. CDR3 sequence: CASSQTGYNSPLHF. CDR3 bases: TGTGCCAGCAGCCAGACAGGGTACAATTCACCCCTCCACTTT.

J is TRBJ2-3 and V is TRBV5-1; 9 bases align to TRBD1. The CDR3 is made up of 15 amino acids. V shed 4 bases, J shed 1 base, and the junction held 4 bases outside the gene matches. CDR1 is SGHRS, CDR2 YFSETQ, per germline. CDR3 nucleotide sequence: TGCGCCAGCAGCATCCGGGACAGGGGCACAGATACGCAGTATTTT. Translated: CASSIRDRGTDTQYF.

V gene TRBV27 combines with J gene TRBJ1-1, with a possible D match to TRBD1 (5 bases). This CDR3 region has 15 residues. Germline lookup yields CDR1 MNHEY and CDR2 SMNVEV (reference sequence). V lost 6 bases, J lost 8 bases, and 22 bases lay in between. Here the CDR3 DNA reads TGTGCCAGCAGAAACCCTTTGAGGGGTCCGTCGGAAGCTTTCTTT. Translation gives CASRNPLRGPSEAFF.

The chain has TRBV27 and TRBJ2-3; D perhaps matches TRBD2 (5 bases). Germline V gene sequence: CDR1 MNHEY, CDR2 SMNVEV (reference sequence). CDR3 length: 11 residues. V shed 7 bases and J shed 11 bases, with 13 bases lying between them. The CDR3, as DNA: TGTGCCAGCACTTCCTCGGAGGAGCAGTATTTT. This codes for CASTSSEEQYF.

The chain combines TRBV28 with TRBJ2-1, with a possible D match to TRBD1 (5 bases). The CDR3 extends over 15 amino acids. V gave up 4 bases and J gave up 5 bases, with 15 bases separating them. The germline CDR1 and CDR2 sequences are MDHEN and SYDVKM. The CDR3 DNA sequence: TGTGCCAGCAGTTCCCCAGGGATTTCCCACAATGAGCAGTTCTTC. This codes for CASSSPGISHNEQFF. The full variable domain, completed using reference TRBV28 and TRBJ2-1, is DVKVTQSSRYLVKRTGEKVFLECVQDMDHENMFWYRQDPGLGLRLIYFSYDVKMKEKGDIPEGYSVSREKKERFSLILESASTNQTSMYLCASSSPGISHNEQFFGPGTRLTVL.

Notes on this clone: Other DNA sequences in the sample encode the same CDR3. The chain recombines TRBV6-6 with TRBJ2-7, with D perhaps TRBD1 (6 bases). Germline assignment: CDR1 MNHNY and CDR2 SVGAGI (reference sequence). The ends were cut back, 6 bases at V and 2 bases at J, with 8 bases in the middle. The CDR3 loop spans 12 amino acids. Written as DNA, the CDR3 is TGTGCCAGCAGCACAGGGACCTACGAGCAGTACTTC. It encodes CASSTGTYEQYF.

V is TRBV14 and J is TRBJ2-7, with no clear D. Germline V gene lookup returns CDR1 SGHDN and CDR2 FVKESK. This CDR3 contains 12 residues. The V gene lost 2 bases and the J gene lost 3 bases, with 5 bases spanning the gap. This chain's CDR3 is CASSQFIYEQYF. The CDR3 DNA reads as TGTGCCAGCAGCCAATTTATCTACGAGCAGTACTTC.

In DNA, the CDR3 is TGTGCCAGCACTGACGGGGGGGGCGGCTACACCTTC. Translating gives CASTDGGGGYTF. The genes are TRBV6-5 and TRBJ1-2, with a possible D match to TRBD1 (6 bases). Deletions cut 7 bases from V and 8 bases from J, with 14 bases between. The germline V gene has CDR1 MNHEY and CDR2 SVGAGI. The CDR3 covers 12 residues.

The chain employs TRBV6-1 and TRBJ1-5; D call uncertain. Deletions cut 2 bases from V and 9 bases from J, with 11 bases between. The CDR3 has 13 residues. CDR1 and CDR2 from the germline V gene are MNHNS and SASEGT. CDR3 sequence (DNA): TGTGCCAGCAGTGAAAGTCGAAGGCTGCCCCAGCATTTT. Amino acid sequence: CASSESRRLPQHF.

This sequence joins TRBV9 and TRBJ1-1; 10 positions agree with TRBD1. Germline V gene lookup returns CDR1 SGDLS and CDR2 YYNGEE. Trimming removed 1 base from V and 4 bases from J; junction bases left unmatched: 10. The CDR3 sequence is 17 residues long. CDR3 sequence reads: CASSVSATGGFGTEAFF. CDR3 DNA: TGTGCCAGCAGCGTATCCGCGACAGGGGGCTTTGGCACTGAAGCTTTCTTT.

The chain carries TRBV9 and TRBJ2-7, with D possibly matching TRBD1 (6 bases). The CDR3 length is 15 residues. V shed 4 bases and J shed 6 bases, with 20 bases lying between them. The germline V gene encodes CDR1 SGDLS and CDR2 YYNGEE. CDR3 sequence (DNA): TGTGCCAGCAGCACCGAACTAGGGGGAACGGGCGAGCAGTACTTC. Translated: CASSTELGGTGEQYF.

The chain employs TRBV30 and TRBJ1-1, with TRBD1 identical over 10 bases. This CDR3 is 15 amino acids long. Germline V gene sequence: CDR1 GTSNPN, CDR2 SVGIG (reference sequence). The V and J ends lost 2 bases and 11 bases, in that order; junction bases with no gene match: 14. DNA for the CDR3: TGTGCCTGGAGTACCAGGACAGGGGGTATAGGATCGGCTTTCTTT. It encodes CAWSTRTGGIGSAFF. The full variable domain, rest sourced from reference TRBV30 and TRBJ1-1, is SQTIHQWPATLVQPVGSPLSLECTVEGTSNPNLYWYRQAAGRGLQLLFYSVGIGQISSEVPQNLSASRPQDRQFILSSKKLLLSDSGFYLCAWSTRTGGIGSAFFGQGTRLTVV.

The chain couples TRBV28 to TRBJ1-5; the match to TRBD1 covers 8 bases. V lost 6 bases to trimming and J lost 9 bases; unmatched junction nucleotides: 4. Germline CDR1 reads MDHEN; CDR2 reads SYDVKM. The CDR3 is made up of 12 amino acids. The CDR3 is CASRGRGRPQHF. Written as DNA, the CDR3 is TGTGCCAGCAGAGGCAGGGGGCGGCCCCAGCATTTT.

This chain links TRBV7-8 with TRBJ2-1; 9 bases match TRBD1. The CDR3 covers 15 residues. The germline V gene encodes CDR1 SGHVS and CDR2 FQNEAQ. With V trimmed by 0 bases and J by 14 bases, 11 bases remained unmatched. CDR3 protein: CASSLAPTGGLGEFF. In DNA form, the CDR3 reads TGTGCCAGCAGCTTAGCACCAACAGGGGGCCTGGGAGAGTTCTTC. Variable domain in full (rest from reference TRBV7-8 and TRBJ2-1): GAGVSQSPRYKVAKRGQDVALRCDPISGHVSLFWYQQALGQGPEFLTYFQNEAQLDKSGLPSDRFFAERPEGSVSTLKIQRTQQEDSAVYLCASSLAPTGGLGEFFGPGTRLTVL.

The chain is built from TRBV12-5 and TRBJ1-5, with D unclear. Per the germline V gene, CDR1 is LGHNT and CDR2 is FRNRAP. V dropped 7 bases and J dropped 7 bases, with 11 bases sitting between them. This CDR3 comprises 12 residues. The CDR3 is CASAINGQPQHF. CDR3 DNA sequence: TGTGCTAGTGCGATCAACGGCCAGCCCCAGCATTTT.

In DNA form, the CDR3 reads TGTGCCACCAGGACAGGGGGCAACTATGGCTACACCTTC. Translated, it gives CATRTGGNYGYTF. V and J are TRBV7-7 and TRBJ1-2; 11 bases are shared with TRBD1. The CDR3 is made up of 13 amino acids. The V gene end was trimmed by 10 bases and the J gene end by 2 bases; junction bases not matched to a gene: 3. Germline V lookup: CDR1 SSHAT, CDR2 FNYEAQ (reference sequence). The full variable domain, in which reference TRBV7-7 and TRBJ1-2 provide the parts outside the CDR3, is GAGVSQSPRYKVTKRGQDVTLRCDPISSHATLYWYQQALGQGPEFLTYFNYEAQPDKSGLPSDRFSAERPEGSISTLTIQRTEQRDSAMYRCATRTGGNYGYTFGSGTRLTVV.

This chain links TRBV7-2 with TRBJ1-4; D ambiguous. V lost 7 bases and J 5 bases, leaving 8 bases between the germline ends. This CDR3 spans 12 amino acids. CDR1 SGHTA and CDR2 FQGNSA come from the germline V gene. CDR3 loop: CASTSENEKLFF. The CDR3 DNA is TGTGCCAGCACCAGTGAAAATGAAAAACTGTTTTTT.

V and J are TRBV4-1 and TRBJ2-7; 7 nucleotides line up with TRBD1. V lost 0 bases, J lost 4 bases, and 12 bases stayed unmatched. The CDR3 totals 17 residues. Germline V CDR1 and CDR2: MGHRA, YSYEKL. The CDR3 coding sequence is TGCGCCAGCAGCCAAGATTTAACAGGGGTATGGGTATACGAGCAGTACTTC. It specifies CASSQDLTGVWVYEQYF.

This clone occurred once. The chain combines TRBV7-9 with TRBJ1-5; TRBD1 matches at 8 bases. The CDR3 loop spans 15 amino acids. The V gene's germline CDR1 is SEHNR and CDR2 FQNEAQ (reference sequence). V was pared by 5 bases and J by 2 bases, with 5 bases of the junction left unmatched. CDR3 protein: CASSQQGEGNQPQHF. CDR3 DNA sequence: TGTGCCAGCAGCCAACAGGGGGAGGGCAATCAGCCCCAGCATTTT.

This clone was detected once. This sequence joins TRBV25-1 and TRBJ1-2; 7 nucleotides match TRBD1. The CDR3 runs 14 residues. Germline assignment: CDR1 MGHDK and CDR2 SYGVNS. Trimming removed 1 base from V and 9 bases from J; junction bases left unmatched: 8. CDR3: CASSESGQAWSYTF. The CDR3 coding sequence is TGTGCCAGCAGTGAATCAGGACAGGCCTGGAGCTACACCTTC.

The V gene is TRBV7-3, the J gene TRBJ2-5; D not certain. Per germline, CDR1 SGHTA and CDR2 FQGTGA. Trimming stripped 5 bases from V and 5 bases from J, with 12 bases between. The CDR3 loop spans 13 amino acids. The CDR3, as DNA: TGTGCCAGCAGCCCAAACTATGGGGAGACCCAGTACTTC. It is translated as CASSPNYGETQYF.